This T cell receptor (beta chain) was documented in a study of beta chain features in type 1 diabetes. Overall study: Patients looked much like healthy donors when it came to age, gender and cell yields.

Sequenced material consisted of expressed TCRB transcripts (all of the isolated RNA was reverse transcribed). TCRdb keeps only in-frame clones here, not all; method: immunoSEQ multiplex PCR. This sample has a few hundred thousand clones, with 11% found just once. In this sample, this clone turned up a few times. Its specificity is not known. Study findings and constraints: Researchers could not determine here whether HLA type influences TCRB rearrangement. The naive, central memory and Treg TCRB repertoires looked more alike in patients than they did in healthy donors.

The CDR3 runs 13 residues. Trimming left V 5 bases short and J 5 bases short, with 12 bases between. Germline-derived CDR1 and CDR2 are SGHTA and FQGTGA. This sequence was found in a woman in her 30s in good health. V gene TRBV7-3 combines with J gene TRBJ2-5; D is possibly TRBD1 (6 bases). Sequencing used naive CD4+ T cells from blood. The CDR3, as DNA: TGTGCCAGCAGCCCCGACAGGAGGGAGACCCAGTACTTC. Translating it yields CASSPDRRETQYF.